This T cell receptor beta chain stems from a study of blood T cell repertoires in COVID-19. Study-wide background: The study drew acute and convalescent COVID-19 samples from the United States, Italy and Spain. T cells, B-cell-depleted T cells, or PBMCs supplied cDNA or gDNA.

Seattle participants joined during active infection and were tracked over time. Authors' processing steps: Reference gene primer amplification gave estimated nucleated cell counts. Method: immunoSEQ multiplex PCR; TCRdb's copy keeps in-frame clones and lacks some. V, J and clone size were drawn from that table, and D and trimming were deduced from the DNA. The sample lists about 300,000 clones, roughly 84% occurring once. The V end lost 2 bases, the J end lost 10 bases, and 21 bases lay between the germline ends. The CDR3 has 16 residues. Germline CDR1 reads GTSNPN; CDR2 reads SVGIG (reference sequence).

The material sequenced was peripheral blood. The TCR was taken from a human donor with COVID-19, enrolled during active disease. The donor label of this sample is uncertain. V and J are TRBV30 and TRBJ1-6; D is possibly TRBD1 (5 bases). This CDR3 reads CAWSRRVIIGGSPLHF. DNA of the CDR3: TGTGCCTGGAGTCGGAGGGTAATCATTGGGGGGTCACCCCTCCACTTT.